This T cell receptor beta chain was identified in a study of technical replicates of blood from several donors. Profiling relied on immunoSEQ multiplex PCR, and the TCRdb table lists in-frame clones only, not all of them. The sample has approximately 99,000 clones; approximately 96% are singletons. V was pared by 5 bases and J by 2 bases, with 10 bases of the junction left unmatched. In germline, CDR1 is SGHTA, CDR2 FQGNSA. The CDR3 totals 16 residues. Sequencing was done on a sample of T cells isolated from PBMCs. This sequence was found in a human donor in good health. The chain couples TRBV7-2 to TRBJ2-3; 7 bases are a match to TRBD2. The CDR3 DNA reads as TGTGCCAGCAGCGTACCTAACCTAGCGGTCACAGATACGCAGTATTTT. Translation: CASSVPNLAVTDTQYF.